The 24 T cell receptor beta chains below all came from one sample that was sequenced in a study of Graves' ophthalmopathy and Graves' hyperthyroidism. RNA transcripts were the source from which TCR beta CDR3 regions were amplified. RT-PCR with HTBI primers came first, then second-round multiplex PCR. TCRdb redid the calling of the multiplex PCR reads with MiXCR, one entry per CDR3 protein. The data hold 740,000 or so distinct CDR3 sequences, with around 40% observed a single time. The source material was peripheral blood. The receptors were gathered from an adult man with Graves' ophthalmopathy.

This clonotype appeared a few times. V gene TRBV12-3 or TRBV12-4 combines with J gene TRBJ1-4; 7 positions match TRBD1. The V and J ends lost 7 bases and 5 bases, in that order; junction bases with no gene match: 10. The CDR3 has 15 amino acids. The chain's CDR3 is CASKYGDRRNEKLFF. DNA for the CDR3: TGTGCCAGCAAATACGGGGACAGAAGGAATGAAAAACTGTTTTTT.

The J gene is TRBJ2-7, the V gene TRBV29-1; tentatively, D is TRBD1 or TRBD2 (5 bases each). Germline lookup yields CDR1 SQVTM and CDR2 ANQGSEA. V was clipped by 5 bases and J by 6 bases, with 23 bases between them. This CDR3 contains 15 residues. The CDR3 is CSVMGTDTTYVEQYF. CDR3 in DNA: TGCAGCGTTATGGGGACGGATACTACCTACGTCGAGCAGTACTTC.

The rearrangement joins TRBV20-1 to TRBJ2-5; D might be TRBD1 (5 bases). The V and J ends lost 5 bases and 9 bases respectively, with 19 bases between them. Germline V lookup: CDR1 DFQATT, CDR2 SNEGSKA (reference sequence). The CDR3 is 13 residues long. The CDR3 is CSAGFQGYQPQYF. The DNA for the CDR3 is TGCAGTGCTGGATTCCAGGGTTATCAGCCCCAGTACTTC.

The chain combines TRBV20-1 with TRBJ1-1, with 10 bases aligning to TRBD1. The CDR3 contains 13 residues. Germline V gene lookup returns CDR1 DFQATT and CDR2 SNEGSKA (reference sequence). J gave up 11 bases and V 1 base, and 7 bases lay outside the gene matches. The CDR3 DNA reads as TGCAGTGCTAGAGGACAGGGGGCTTTACGGGCTTTCTTT. It is translated as CSARGQGALRAFF.

The chain carries TRBV20-1 and TRBJ2-7, with D possibly matching TRBD2 (6 bases). Germline V CDR1 and CDR2: DFQATT, SNEGSKA (reference sequence). The CDR3 is made up of 13 amino acids. Trimming pared 6 bases from V and 0 bases from J, leaving 12 bases between. The CDR3 DNA reads as TGCAGTGCGCTAGCGAGGAGCTCCTACGAGCAGTACTTC. This sequence encodes CSALARSSYEQYF.

There are a few counts of this clonotype. The junction departs from the called germline gene at one end, perhaps through a read error. The genes are TRBV4-1 and TRBJ1-5; TRBD1 aligns across 7 bases. Per germline, CDR1 MGHRA and CDR2 YSYEKL. This CDR3 has 15 amino acids. The CDR3 DNA reads as TGTGCCAGCAGCCAAGACAGGGACAGTTATCAGCCCCAGCATTTT. This codes for CASSQDRDSYQPQHF.

The chain combines TRBV7-2 with TRBJ1-1, with D maybe TRBD1 (5 bases). This CDR3 spans 15 amino acids. CDR1 and CDR2 (germline): SGHTA, FQGNSA. Between the trimmed V and J ends, which lost 1 base and 2 bases, there was a span of 11 bases. The CDR3 region has the DNA TGTGCCAGCAGCTTAGGTCCAGGGTTCAACACTGAAGCTTTCTTT. This gives the protein CASSLGPGFNTEAFF.

In this sample, this clonotype turned up once. This sequence joins TRBV25-1 and TRBJ1-5; 7 nucleotides agree with TRBD1. With V trimmed by 3 bases and J by 0 bases, 8 bases remained unmatched. From germline, CDR1 is MGHDK and CDR2 SYGVNS. The length of the CDR3 is 17 residues. CDR3 sequence (DNA): TGTGCCAGCAGTGACCCTCCGGGACAGATTAGCAATCAGCCCCAGCATTTT. Translating it yields CASSDPPGQISNQPQHF.

The chain couples TRBV29-1 to TRBJ2-5; 11 positions match TRBD1. Germline V gene lookup returns CDR1 SQVTM and CDR2 ANQGSEA. The CDR3 consists of 14 residues. As DNA, the CDR3 is TGCAGTGCTAGTGCCGGGACAGGGGGTGAGACCCAGTACTTC. Amino acid sequence: CSASAGTGGETQYF.

The chain employs TRBV5-5 and TRBJ1-1; D uncertain. The CDR3 consists of 14 residues. V dropped 0 bases and J dropped 7 bases, with 13 bases sitting between them. From germline, CDR1 is SGHKS and CDR2 YYEKEE (reference sequence). CDR3 region: CASSLAPMDLEAFF. Here the CDR3 DNA reads TGTGCCAGCAGCTTGGCCCCGATGGACCTTGAAGCTTTCTTT.

V usage is TRBV29-1 and J usage is TRBJ1-1; 10 bases agree with TRBD1. CDR1 is SQVTM, CDR2 ANQGSEA, per germline. Trimming cost V 4 bases and J 4 bases; bases outside gene matches: 3. The CDR3 is made up of 13 amino acids. The CDR3 region is CSVGGQGITEAFF. The CDR3 DNA follows: TGCAGCGTTGGGGGACAGGGGATCACTGAAGCTTTCTTT.

The chain carries TRBV10-2 and TRBJ1-3; no clear D gene. V gave up 2 bases and J gave up 2 bases, with 4 bases separating them. CDR3 length equals 13 residues. The germline V gene has CDR1 WSHSY and CDR2 SAAADI. CDR3 nucleotide sequence: TGCGCCAGCAGTGAGGCCGCTGGAAACACCATATATTTT. Its protein product is CASSEAAGNTIYF.

V usage is TRBV7-9 and J usage is TRBJ2-7, with a tentative D call TRBD1 (6 bases). Germline V gene sequence: CDR1 SEHNR, CDR2 FQNEAQ (reference sequence). V lost 4 bases and J 4 bases, leaving 8 bases between the germline ends. The CDR3 covers 12 residues. CDR3 protein: CASSSGEYEQYF. In DNA form, the CDR3 reads TGTGCCAGCAGCTCAGGGGAGTACGAGCAGTACTTC.

The V gene is TRBV25-1, the J gene TRBJ2-7; D may be TRBD1 or TRBD2 (5 bases each). Germline values: CDR1 MGHDK, CDR2 SYGVNS. The ends were cut back, 6 bases at V and 5 bases at J, with 20 bases in the middle. The length of the CDR3 is 15 residues. Here the CDR3 DNA reads TGTGCCAGCAGCAGGGCCGGGACGCCCGTCGACGAGCAGTACTTC. Translated: CASSRAGTPVDEQYF.

The chain uses TRBV25-1 and TRBJ1-2, with TRBD1 identical over 7 bases. The CDR3 has 18 amino acids. Germline-derived CDR1 and CDR2 are MGHDK and SYGVNS. With 6 bases clipped from V and 4 bases from J, the junction kept 20 bases outside the gene matches. The CDR3 loop reads CASSRNRGIAKGSYGYTF. The CDR3 DNA reads as TGTGCCAGCAGCCGAAACAGGGGTATAGCCAAGGGTTCCTATGGCTACACCTTC.

This chain joins TRBV2 and TRBJ2-7; 9 bases are a match to TRBD1. CDR1 SNHLY and CDR2 FYNNEI come from the germline V gene. The CDR3 has 15 amino acids. J was trimmed by 5 bases and V by 7 bases; bases with no gene match: 12. The CDR3 coding sequence is TGTGCCAGCAAAGTGGGGGACAGGGTCATCCACGAGCAGTACTTC. This encodes CASKVGDRVIHEQYF.

As regards this clonotype: The DNA is omitted, as the CDR3 cannot be located on it reliably, and the CDR3 follows TCRdb's listing. CDR3: CASSPTGLEQYFGPGGSALHF. The J gene is TRBJ1-6, the V gene TRBV7-9; the listed D gene, TRBD1, was not tested against the DNA. CDR1 SEHNR and CDR2 FQNEAQ come from the germline V gene (reference sequence). The CDR3 is 21 residues long, counting both termini.

This clonotype was found many times. The chain has TRBV9 and TRBJ1-1, with no clear D. Germline V lookup: CDR1 SGDLS, CDR2 YYNGEE. The CDR3 loop spans 14 amino acids. Deletions cut 3 bases from V and 3 bases from J, with 12 bases between. The CDR3 is CASSGRRRDTEAFF. The CDR3, as DNA: TGTGCCAGCAGCGGCAGGAGGCGTGACACTGAAGCTTTCTTT.

This chain connects TRBV20-1 to TRBJ1-6; 9 bases map to TRBD1. The CDR3 is 15 residues long. Germline V gene data show CDR1 as DFQATT and CDR2 as SNEGSKA (reference sequence). The trim removed 4 bases at V and 6 bases at J, leaving 7 bases unmatched. The CDR3 DNA reads as TGCAGTGCTACAAAACCGGGACAGGGTAATTCACCCCTCCACTTT. It is translated as CSATKPGQGNSPLHF.

This clonotype came up a few times. J is TRBJ1-1 and V is TRBV7-9; possibly TRBD1 for D (5 bases). This CDR3 has 15 amino acids. Germline V gene sequence: CDR1 SEHNR, CDR2 FQNEAQ (reference sequence). With 1 base removed from V and 1 base from J, the gap between germline ends came to 10 bases. The CDR3 here is CASSLGSQGNTEAFF. The CDR3 DNA sequence: TGTGCCAGCAGCTTAGGTTCCCAGGGGAACACTGAAGCTTTCTTT.

The chain links TRBV6-5 to TRBJ2-7; D gene uncertain. The CDR3 has 14 amino acids. V lost 2 bases and J lost 3, with 11 bases in between. Looked up from germline, CDR1 is MNHEY and CDR2 is SVGAGI. CDR3 sequence: CASSYRYPGYEQYF. DNA of the CDR3: TGTGCCAGCAGTTACAGATACCCAGGCTACGAGCAGTACTTC.

V is TRBV7-9 and J is TRBJ2-3; D is unclear. Trimming removed 1 base from V and 2 bases from J, with 10 bases in between. Germline CDR1 reads SEHNR; CDR2 reads FQNEAQ (reference sequence). This CDR3 comprises 15 residues. CDR3 DNA sequence: TGTGCCAGCAGCTTAGGATCACGGACCACAGATACGCAGTATTTT. As protein: CASSLGSRTTDTQYF.

In this sample, this clonotype turned up a few times. The junction differs from germline at one of its ends, possibly a read error. The V gene is TRBV7-2, the J gene TRBJ1-2; 8 positions match TRBD1. From germline, CDR1 is SGHTA and CDR2 FQGNSA. This CDR3 comprises 15 residues. The CDR3 reads CASSQGTGANYGYTF. CDR3 coding DNA: TGCGCCAGCAGCCAAGGGACAGGAGCTAACTATGGCTACACCTTC.

This clonotype was picked up a small number of times. The rearrangement uses TRBV9 and TRBJ2-6; a possible D gene is TRBD1 (6 bases). V was trimmed by 4 bases and J by 0 bases, leaving 20 bases between them. This CDR3 is 19 amino acids long. CDR1 and CDR2 from the germline V gene are SGDLS and YYNGEE. CDR3 nucleotides: TGTGCCAGCAGCAGGTATCCCAGGACAGTGATCTCTGGGGCCAACGTCCTGACTTTC. It codes for CASSRYPRTVISGANVLTF.